This TCR beta chain was observed in a study of T cells in localized non-small cell lung cancer. The study's findings and limits: Because only a single region of the tumor was sequenced, heterogeneity remains possible. Appearing in adjacent lung were a median roughly 59 of the top 100 tumor clones. Higher blood T cell density tracked longer overall survival.

Points on this clone: Its antigen is not identified.

The table came from immunoSEQ multiplex PCR; TCRdb's copy has only in-frame clones and leaves some out. The sample shows tens of thousands of clones, over 85% of them seen only once. CDR3 size: 14 residues. Germline CDR1 is SGDLS and CDR2 is YYNGEE. With 2 bases clipped from V and 5 bases from J, the junction kept 6 bases outside the gene matches. Material: peripheral blood, obtained before any cancer treatment. The receptor's source is a man between 40 and 75 years old with stage I squamous cell lung carcinoma. V is TRBV9 and J is TRBJ2-7; 8 bases map to TRBD1. The DNA for the CDR3 is TGTGCCAGCAGCGTGGGCCAGGGGGCCCACGAGCAGTACTTC. Translating gives CASSVGQGAHEQYF.